This T cell receptor beta chain was sequenced during a study of CD8+CD57+ T cells in acquired aplastic anemia. The wider study: When averaged, DNA from sorted CD4+ and CD8+ cells came to around 3.1 ug.

Genomic DNA, serving as template, underwent TCR beta VDJ and CDR3 profiling. TCRdb ran MiXCR on the reads and lists one entry per CDR3 protein. This sample has roughly 250,000 distinct CDR3 sequences, with approximately 80% found just once. Patients chosen for sequencing had CD8+CD57+ cells that had expanded, as shown by flow cytometry. Every patient had severe acquired aplastic anemia. Comment on this clonotype: The junction does not match germline at one end; this may be a read error.

Germline CDR1 reads SGHTA; CDR2 reads FQGNSA. CDR3 length equals 14 residues. This chain joins TRBV7-2 and TRBJ2-1, with unresolved D. Sequencing was done on a sample of sorted CD4+, CD8+, or CD8+CD57+ T cells (not recorded which) from PBMCs. This receptor was taken from a human donor with aplastic anemia. CDR3 region: CASSFDRVSNEQIF. CDR3 DNA: TGTGCCAGCAGCTTTGATCGGGTCTCCAATGAGCAGATCTTC. Based on the CDR3 plus reference TRBV7-2 and TRBJ2-1, the full variable domain is GAGVSQSPSNKVTEKGKDVELRCDPISGHTALYWYRQSLGQGLEFLIYFQGNSAPDKSGLPSDRFSAERTGGSVSTLTIQRTQQEDSAVYLCASSFDRVSNEQIFGPGTRLTVL.